The 2 T cell receptor beta chains reported below all come from one sample, sequenced in a study of a mutant IDH1 vaccine in newly diagnosed glioma. The time point denotes: week 23, last vaccination. Every vaccination contained 300 ug of the mutant IDH1 20-mer peptide and was paired with topical imiquimod. Clones were read by immunoSEQ multiplex PCR, and TCRdb kept only the in-frame ones, dropping some. The table lists tens of thousands of clones, about 85% of them singletons. Their antigen targets remain unknown. This specimen was PBMCs, taken from a glioma patient whose treatment included an IDH1 peptide vaccine. The source is a man aged 30-40 years with glioma.

This clone was picked up one time. The V gene is TRBV18, the J gene TRBJ2-7, with 10 bases matching TRBD1. Unmatched junction bases numbered 2, after V lost 3 bases and J lost 6 bases. The V gene's germline CDR1 is KGHSH and CDR2 LQKENI. The length of the CDR3 is 13 residues. This CDR3 reads CASSPDRGGEQYF. Here the CDR3 DNA reads TGTGCCAGCTCACCGGACAGGGGGGGCGAGCAGTACTTC.

This chain links TRBV5-1 with TRBJ1-2, with D perhaps matching TRBD1 (5 bases). V was shortened by 5 bases and J by 4 bases, with 12 bases between the two germline ends. CDR3 length: 13 amino acids. Germline CDR1 is SGHRS and CDR2 is YFSETQ. DNA of the CDR3: TGCGCCAGCAGTACCCCAGGGTCCTATGGCTACACCTTC. Translated: CASSTPGSYGYTF.